This T cell receptor beta chain comes out of a study of cytomegalovirus exposure and HLA in healthy donors. The study's findings and limits: A few chains tied to CMV proved CMV antigen-specific in vitro.

PCR amplification relied on 60 Vbeta primers (plus 13 Jbeta primers). Only in-frame clones appear in the TCRdb table, and some are missing; sequencing was by immunoSEQ multiplex PCR. The sample lists 55,000 to 70,000 clones, roughly 90% occurring once. The table lists this clone with a count of one. Antigen: not known. Sequenced sample: PBMCs. The clonotype comes from a woman in her thirties in good health and CMV-seronegative.

The CDR3 loop is CASRQRGETQYF. For the CDR3, the DNA is TGTGCCAGTAGGCAACGAGGGGAGACCCAGTACTTC. This chain joins TRBV19 and TRBJ2-5, with D possibly being TRBD2 (5 bases). CDR1 and CDR2 (germline): LNHDA, SQIVND (reference sequence). The CDR3 contains 12 residues. Trimming took off 6 bases at V and 5 bases at J, with 10 bases between the two ends.